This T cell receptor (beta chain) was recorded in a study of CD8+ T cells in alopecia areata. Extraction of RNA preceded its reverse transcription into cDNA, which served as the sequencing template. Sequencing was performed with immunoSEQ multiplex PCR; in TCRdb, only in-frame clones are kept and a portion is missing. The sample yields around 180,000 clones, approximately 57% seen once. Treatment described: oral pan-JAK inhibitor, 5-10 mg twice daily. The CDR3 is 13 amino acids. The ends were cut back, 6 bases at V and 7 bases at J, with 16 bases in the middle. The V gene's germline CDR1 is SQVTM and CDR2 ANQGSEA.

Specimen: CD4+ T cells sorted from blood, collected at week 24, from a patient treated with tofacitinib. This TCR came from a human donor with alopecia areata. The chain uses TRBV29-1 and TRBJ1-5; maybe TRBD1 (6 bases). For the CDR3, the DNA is TGCAGCGTGGGGGACACCTTATCACAGCCCCAGCATTTT. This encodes CSVGDTLSQPQHF. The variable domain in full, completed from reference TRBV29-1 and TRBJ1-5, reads SAVISQKPSRDICQRGTSLTIQCQVDSQVTMMFWYRQQPGQSLTLIATANQGSEATYESGFVIDKFPISRPNLTFSTLTVSNMSPEDSSIYLCSVGDTLSQPQHFGDGTRLSIL.